This T cell receptor beta chain was sequenced during a study of blood T cells in healthy people across ages. The CDR3 is 14 residues long. The germline V gene has CDR1 LNHNV and CDR2 YYDKDF (reference sequence). V was clipped by 0 bases and J by 5 bases, with 8 bases between them. This clonotype was seen only a few times. Its matching antigen is unknown. Study results and caveats: Relative to aged donors, long-lived donors carried more naive CD4+ cells and displayed higher diversity.

Next came a second PCR, run for about 7 to 12 cycles, which used a sample-barcoded 5' primer along with a J-beta primer mix. Template switching added a 12-random-nucleotide identifier to every cDNA molecule. TCRdb called the 5' RACE reads again in MiXCR, with one record for every CDR3 protein. The sample gives about 800,000 distinct CDR3 sequences, roughly 64% of which show up once; 20% to 25% is in the top ten. Sequencing was carried out using blood. The chain uses TRBV15 and TRBJ2-4; TRBD1 or TRBD2 may be the D gene (6 bases each). This TCR came from a man aged 30 to 45 in good health. The CDR3 DNA reads as TGTGCCACCAGCAGAGATCGGGGGCAAAACATTCAGTACTTC. This sequence encodes CATSRDRGQNIQYF.